The rows below give T cell receptor beta chains drawn from one sample of a study of blood T cell repertoires in COVID-19. Libraries were prepared by immunoSEQ multiplex PCR; TCRdb keeps only in-frame clonotypes and omits some of them. The data show roughly 56,000 clones, around 92% seen once. The specimen sequenced was peripheral blood. Source of these receptors: a man aged 50 or older with active COVID-19. Each CDR3 is given with its conserved first and last residue. D genes are given only for firm matches. For some rows the clone size is stated as once, few or many, or as a class when expanded; others skip it.

CDR3 DNA,CDR3 protein,V gene,D gene,J gene,clone size
TGTGCCAGCAGCGACCAGGGTTATTCACCCCTCCACTTT,CASSDQGYSPLHF,TRBV7-2,-,TRBJ1-6,once
TGTGCCAGCTCGGCGGCGGACGAGCAGTACTTC,CASSAADEQYF,TRBV18,-,TRBJ2-7,-
TGTGCCTGGAGTGTACGGAGACTAGCGGGGAACAATGAGCAGTTCTTC,CAWSVRRLAGNNEQFF,TRBV30,TRBD2,TRBJ2-1,-
TGTGCCAGCAGCTTGGTGGACAACAATTCACCCCTCCACTTT,CASSLVDNNSPLHF,TRBV5-6,-,TRBJ1-6,-
TGTGCCAGCAGCTTGAGTGACTTCCCTAACAATCGGGCTTTCTTT,CASSLSDFPNNRAFF,TRBV5-8,-,TRBJ1-1,-
TGTGCCAGCAGGAGTTTCCTGGATCAGGGACAGGTCTATGGCTACACCTTC,CASRSFLDQGQVYGYTF,TRBV27,TRBD1,TRBJ1-2,-
TGCGCCAGCAGCGAAACCCTAGCGGGGGAAGAGACCCAGTACTTC,CASSETLAGEETQYF,TRBV5-1,TRBD2,TRBJ2-5,-
TGTGCCAGCAGTCAACTCACATCGACAGGGGCTGGAAACACCATATATTTT,CASSQLTSTGAGNTIYF,TRBV27,TRBD1,TRBJ1-3,-
TGCGCCAGCAGCCGAGGGGACAGGGAGGGAGAAAAACTGTTTTTT,CASSRGDREGEKLFF,TRBV4-1,TRBD1,TRBJ1-4,-
TGTGCCAGCAGTGACTCGGGAGACAGGGTTACGCAGTATTTT,CASSDSGDRVTQYF,TRBV6-4,TRBD1,TRBJ2-3,-
TGTGCCAGCAGTTCCGGGACAGGGTTAGTCACTGAAGCTTTCTTT,CASSSGTGLVTEAFF,TRBV2,TRBD1,TRBJ1-1,-
TGTGCCAGCAGCTCCTCCCCGGCAGGTCACACCGGGGAGCTGTTTTTT,CASSSSPAGHTGELFF,TRBV11-2,-,TRBJ2-2,few
TGTGCCAGCAGCCCCTCGGGGCTAGCGGGGTTCTACGAGCAGTACTTC,CASSPSGLAGFYEQYF,TRBV7-9,TRBD2,TRBJ2-7,-
TGTGCCAGCAGCTCGAGACTAGCGGGCAGGGAAGGGGAGGCCGGGGAGCTGTTTTTT,CASSSRLAGREGEAGELFF,TRBV5-5,TRBD2,TRBJ2-2,-
TGTGCCAGCAGCTTACAACTTCAGGGGAACACTGAAGCTTTCTTT,CASSLQLQGNTEAFF,TRBV5-4,-,TRBJ1-1,-
TGCGCCAGCAGCCGCTCGACTTTTTCCGGGGAGCTGTTTTTT,CASSRSTFSGELFF,TRBV4-3,-,TRBJ2-2,-
TGTGCCAGCAGCTTGGCGGCAGCACTACAACCCTACGAGCAGTACTTC,CASSLAAALQPYEQYF,TRBV5-6,-,TRBJ2-7,-
TGTGCCAGCAGTCGACAGACCACCGGGGAGCTGTTTTTT,CASSRQTTGELFF,TRBV6-5,-,TRBJ2-2,-
TGCAGCGGAGTGGGGGGAGCGCGAAATGAGCAGTTCTTC,CSGVGGARNEQFF,TRBV29-1,-,TRBJ2-1,once
TGTGCCAGCAGCTTAGCAAAAGCGGACACAGATACGCAGTATTTT,CASSLAKADTDTQYF,TRBV7-9,-,TRBJ2-3,-
TGTGCCAGTAGAAGCCCAAGCGGGAGCACAGATACGCAGTATTTT,CASRSPSGSTDTQYF,TRBV19,-,TRBJ2-3,-
TGTGCCAGTAGTGCAAGCGGGAAGGACGAGCAGTACTTC,CASSASGKDEQYF,TRBV19,TRBD2,TRBJ2-7,few
TGTGCCAGCAGTTACTCCTGGACAAGCACCCACGGGGCTTTCTTT,CASSYSWTSTHGAFF,TRBV6-5,-,TRBJ1-1,-
TGCGCCAGCAGCCACGGGACAGGGAACACTGAAGCTTTCTTT,CASSHGTGNTEAFF,TRBV4-1,TRBD1,TRBJ1-1,-
TGTGCCAGCATTGTTGGCGGGAGGGCCAATGAGCAGTTCTTC,CASIVGGRANEQFF,TRBV2,TRBD2,TRBJ2-1,-
TGTGCCACCAGTGATAACGGACTAGCGGGAGGGTTTGAGCAGTTCTTC,CATSDNGLAGGFEQFF,TRBV24-1,TRBD2,TRBJ2-1,-
TGCGCCAGCAGCCAACTTGCCGGGACAGGGGGCGAAAACACCATATATTTT,CASSQLAGTGGENTIYF,TRBV4-1,TRBD1,TRBJ1-3,-
TGTGCCAGCTCACCAGGACTATCCAATGAGCAGTTCTTC,CASSPGLSNEQFF,TRBV18,-,TRBJ2-1,-